This T cell receptor (beta chain) was found in a study of shared clonotypes between healthy human individuals. Profiling relied on immunoSEQ multiplex PCR, and the TCRdb table lists in-frame clones only, not all of them. The table lists around 980,000 clones, 78% of them singletons. V lost 2 bases to trimming and J lost 0 bases; unmatched junction nucleotides: 5. CDR1 and CDR2 (germline): WNHNN, SYGVQD (reference sequence). The CDR3 length is 16 residues. Specimen: memory CD4+ T cells from PBMCs. Subset indicated: CD45RA-negative fraction. This chain links TRBV10-1 with TRBJ2-3, with 7 bases matching TRBD2. The TCR originated in a man aged 18 to 30 in good health. Some clones in this sample may be carry-over from other donors' samples. CDR3: CASSEVLASSTDTQYF. In DNA, the CDR3 is TGCGCCAGCAGTGAGGTACTAGCGTCTAGCACAGATACGCAGTATTTT.